What follows is one TCR beta chain and its context. Only in-frame clones appear in the TCRdb table, and some are missing; sequencing was by immunoSEQ multiplex PCR. This table has about 240,000 clones, around 87% appearing once. The record originates from a study of cytomegalovirus exposure and HLA in healthy donors. This CDR3 region has 14 residues. The V end was cut by 3 bases, the J end by 7 bases, with 16 bases between. The V gene's germline CDR1 is SGHVS and CDR2 FQNEAQ. This receptor was taken from a woman aged 25-40 years in good health and CMV-seropositive. The sample consisted of PBMCs. The chain employs TRBV7-8 and TRBJ2-7; tentative D call: TRBD2 (6 bases). In nucleotides, the CDR3 is TGTGCCAGCAGCTTTGCGGGGAACCGGGAAGAGCAGTACTTC. This encodes CASSFAGNREEQYF.